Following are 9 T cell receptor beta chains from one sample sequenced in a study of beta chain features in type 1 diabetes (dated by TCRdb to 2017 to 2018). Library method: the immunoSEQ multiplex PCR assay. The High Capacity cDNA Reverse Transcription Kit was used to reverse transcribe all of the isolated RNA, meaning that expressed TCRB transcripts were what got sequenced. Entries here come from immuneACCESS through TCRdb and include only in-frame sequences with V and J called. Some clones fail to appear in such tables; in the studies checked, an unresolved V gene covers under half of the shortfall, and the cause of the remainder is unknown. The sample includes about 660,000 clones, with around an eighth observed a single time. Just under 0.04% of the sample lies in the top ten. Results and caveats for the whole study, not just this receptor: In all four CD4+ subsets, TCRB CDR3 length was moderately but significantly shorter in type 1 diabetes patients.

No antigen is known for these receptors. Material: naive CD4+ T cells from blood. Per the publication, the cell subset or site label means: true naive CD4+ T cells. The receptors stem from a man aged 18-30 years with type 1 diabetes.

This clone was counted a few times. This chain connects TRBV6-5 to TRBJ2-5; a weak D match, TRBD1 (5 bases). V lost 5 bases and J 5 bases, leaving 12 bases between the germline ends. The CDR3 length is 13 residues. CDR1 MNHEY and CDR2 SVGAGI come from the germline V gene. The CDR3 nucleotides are TGTGCCAGCAGTCTTCGGACACTCGAGACCCAGTACTTC. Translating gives CASSLRTLETQYF.

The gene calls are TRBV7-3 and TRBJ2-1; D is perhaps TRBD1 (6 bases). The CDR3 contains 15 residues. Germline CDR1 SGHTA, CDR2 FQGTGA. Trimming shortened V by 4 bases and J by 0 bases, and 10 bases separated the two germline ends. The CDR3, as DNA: TGTGCCAGCAGCTCTGGGACAAGCTCCTACAATGAGCAGTTCTTC. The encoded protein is CASSSGTSSYNEQFF.

The CDR3 DNA reads TGTGCCAGCTCAAGCGGTGTGACAGGGGGTACTGAAGCTTTCTTT. Its translation: CASSSGVTGGTEAFF. V usage is TRBV18 and J usage is TRBJ1-1; 9 bases map to TRBD1. This CDR3 comprises 15 residues. V was pared by 5 bases and J by 5 bases, with 9 bases of the junction left unmatched. Germline V gene data show CDR1 as KGHSH and CDR2 as LQKENI.

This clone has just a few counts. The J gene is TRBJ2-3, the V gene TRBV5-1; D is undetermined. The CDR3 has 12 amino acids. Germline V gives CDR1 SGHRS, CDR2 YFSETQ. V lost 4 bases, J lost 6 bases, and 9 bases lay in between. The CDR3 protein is CASSQRSDTQYF. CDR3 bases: TGCGCCAGCAGCCAGCGTAGCGATACGCAGTATTTT.

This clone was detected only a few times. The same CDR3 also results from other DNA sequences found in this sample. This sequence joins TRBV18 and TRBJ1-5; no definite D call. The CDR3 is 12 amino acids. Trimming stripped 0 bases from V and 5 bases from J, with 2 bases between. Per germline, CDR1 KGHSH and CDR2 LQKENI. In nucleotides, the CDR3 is TGTGCCAGCTCACCACCGGATCAGCCCCAGCATTTT. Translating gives CASSPPDQPQHF. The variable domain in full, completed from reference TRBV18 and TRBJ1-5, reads NAGVMQNPRHLVRRRGQEARLRCSPMKGHSHVYWYRQLPEEGLKFMVYLQKENIIDESGMPKERFSAEFPKEGPSILRIQQVVRGDSAAYFCASSPPDQPQHFGDGTRLSIL.

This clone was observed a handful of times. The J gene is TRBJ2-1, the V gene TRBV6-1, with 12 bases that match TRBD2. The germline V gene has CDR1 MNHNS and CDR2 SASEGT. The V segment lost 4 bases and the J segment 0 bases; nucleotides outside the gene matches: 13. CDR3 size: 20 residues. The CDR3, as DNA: TGTGCCAGCAGTGGGCCCATAACTAGCGGGGGGAACCGCTCCTACAATGAGCAGTTCTTC. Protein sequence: CASSGPITSGGNRSYNEQFF.

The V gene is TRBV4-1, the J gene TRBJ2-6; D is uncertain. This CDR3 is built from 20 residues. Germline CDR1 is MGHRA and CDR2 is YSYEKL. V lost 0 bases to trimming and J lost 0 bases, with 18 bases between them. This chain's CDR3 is CASSQDPVWGKGSGANVLTF. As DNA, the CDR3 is TGCGCCAGCAGCCAAGACCCCGTCTGGGGTAAAGGCTCTGGGGCCAACGTCCTGACTTTC.

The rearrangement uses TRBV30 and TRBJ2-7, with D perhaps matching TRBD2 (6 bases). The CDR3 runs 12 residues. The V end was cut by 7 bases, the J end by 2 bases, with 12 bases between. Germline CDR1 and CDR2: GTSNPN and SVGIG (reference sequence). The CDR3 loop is CASRDSTYEQYF. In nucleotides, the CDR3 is TGTGCCTCTCGGGACTCCACCTACGAGCAGTACTTC.

CDR3 residues: CSVRGRTGGLRNTEAFF. CDR3 in DNA: TGCAGCGTTCGAGGGCGGACAGGGGGCTTAAGGAACACTGAAGCTTTCTTT. The rearrangement joins TRBV29-1 to TRBJ1-1; 11 nucleotides align to TRBD1. V gave up 5 bases and J gave up 1 base; unmatched junction bases: 12. The CDR3 covers 17 residues. Looked up from germline, CDR1 is SQVTM and CDR2 is ANQGSEA.